The following is a TCR beta chain sequence with its context. The PCR made use of 60 Vbeta and 13 Jbeta primers. Using immunoSEQ multiplex PCR, the repertoire was profiled, and TCRdb retains in-frame clones only, with some absent. This table holds about 130,000 clones, approximately 71% found once. This record belongs to a study of cytomegalovirus exposure and HLA in healthy donors. Trimming at V came to 3 bases and at J to 2 bases, leaving 19 bases not matched to a gene. CDR3 length: 22 amino acids. Germline loops: CDR1 SQVTM, CDR2 ANQGSEA. The TCR was taken from a man aged 30-40 years in good health and CMV-seronegative. The chain has TRBV29-1 and TRBJ2-1; 16 bases agree with TRBD2. Sequencing was carried out using PBMCs. The CDR3 region has the DNA TGCAGCGTTGAGAGGGAGGACAGTCCCGGGACTAGCGGGAGGGGCACCTACAATGAGCAGTTCTTC. Its protein is CSVEREDSPGTSGRGTYNEQFF.